This is a list of T cell receptor beta chains from one sample in a study of blood T cell repertoires in COVID-19. TCRdb keeps only in-frame clones here, not all; method: immunoSEQ multiplex PCR. This table holds approximately 150,000 clones, 70% to 90% found once. The sample comprised PBMCs or T cells enriched from blood (not recorded which). These TCRs come from a man aged 35-49 years who had recovered from COVID-19. Both conserved end residues are part of each CDR3. Each record gives: clone size, J gene, D gene, V gene, CDR3 protein, CDR3 DNA. The D gene is left open where the match is weak. Only some rows state a clone size, as once, few, many or a class for expanded clones.

.,TRBJ1-3,TRBD1,TRBV9,CASSDARRQGANGNTIYF,TGTGCCAGCAGCGACGCACGCCGACAGGGGGCGAATGGAAACACCATATATTTT
.,TRBJ1-1,TRBD1,TRBV27,CASSSRGENTEAFF,TGTGCCAGCAGTTCCAGGGGGGAGAACACTGAAGCTTTCTTT
.,TRBJ1-1,.,TRBV19,CASSVDRSNTEAFF,TGTGCCAGTAGTGTCGACAGGTCGAACACTGAAGCTTTCTTT
.,TRBJ2-5,TRBD2,TRBV11-2,CASSSLSGGIETQYF,TGTGCCAGCAGCTCCCTAAGCGGGGGTATTGAGACCCAGTACTTC
.,TRBJ1-2,.,TRBV6-5,CASTDHGGAEGYTF,TGTGCCAGCACCGACCACGGGGGGGCAGAGGGCTACACCTTC
.,TRBJ1-2,.,TRBV3-1/TRBV3-2,CASSLGLGRYLTNGYTF,TGTGCCAGCAGCCTGGGTTTGGGCAGATACCTAACGAATGGCTACACCTTC
.,TRBJ1-3,TRBD1,TRBV2,CASSGQGAPGTTIYF,TGTGCCAGCAGTGGACAGGGGGCTCCGGGGACCACCATATATTTT
once,TRBJ1-1,TRBD1,TRBV5-1,CASSTGQGMNTEAFF,TGCGCCAGCAGCACGGGACAGGGAATGAACACTGAAGCTTTCTTT
once,TRBJ2-7,.,TRBV5-1,CASSWTGTTYEQYF,TGCGCCAGCAGCTGGACCGGGACAACCTACGAGCAGTACTTC
.,TRBJ2-2,TRBD2,TRBV9,CASSVAGGTGELFF,TGTGCCAGCAGCGTTGCGGGAGGAACCGGGGAGCTGTTTTTT
.,TRBJ2-5,.,TRBV9,CASSVGGAAQETQYF,TGTGCCAGCAGCGTAGGCGGAGCGGCCCAAGAGACCCAGTACTTC
.,TRBJ1-2,TRBD1,TRBV12-5,CASGLGQVRGYTF,TGTGCTAGTGGTCTCGGACAGGTCCGCGGCTACACCTTC
.,TRBJ1-1,TRBD1,TRBV6-5,CASSRTGGGTEAFF,TGTGCCAGCAGCAGGACAGGCGGAGGCACTGAAGCTTTCTTT
once,TRBJ2-3,TRBD2,TRBV2,CASRWERGASTDTQYF,TGTGCCAGCAGGTGGGAGCGGGGGGCTAGCACAGATACGCAGTATTTT
.,TRBJ2-5,TRBD1,TRBV3-1/TRBV3-2,CASSLTRDRVGEETQYF,TGTGCCAGCAGCCTTACCCGCGACAGGGTTGGCGAAGAGACCCAGTACTTC
.,TRBJ1-4,TRBD1,TRBV7-9,CASDRGGNEKLFF,TGTGCCAGTGACAGGGGTGGCAATGAAAAACTGTTTTTT